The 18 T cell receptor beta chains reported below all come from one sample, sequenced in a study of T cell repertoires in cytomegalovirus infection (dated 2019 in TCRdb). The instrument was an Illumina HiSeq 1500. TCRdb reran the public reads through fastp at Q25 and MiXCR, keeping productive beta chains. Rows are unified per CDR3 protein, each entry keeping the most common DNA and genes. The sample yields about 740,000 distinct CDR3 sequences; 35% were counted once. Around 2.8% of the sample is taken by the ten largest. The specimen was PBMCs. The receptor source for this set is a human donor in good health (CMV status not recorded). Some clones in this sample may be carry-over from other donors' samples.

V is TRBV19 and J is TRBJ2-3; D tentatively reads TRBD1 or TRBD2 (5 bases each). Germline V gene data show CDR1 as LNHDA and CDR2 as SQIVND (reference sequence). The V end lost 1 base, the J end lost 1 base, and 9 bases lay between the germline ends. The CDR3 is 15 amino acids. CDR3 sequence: CASSIVLGGTDTQYF. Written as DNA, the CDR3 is TGTGCCAGTAGTATAGTTTTGGGGGGCACAGATACGCAGTATTTT.

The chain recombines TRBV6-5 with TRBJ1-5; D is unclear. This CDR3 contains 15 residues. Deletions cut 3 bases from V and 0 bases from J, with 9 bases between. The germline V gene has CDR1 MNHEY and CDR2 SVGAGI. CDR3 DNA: TGTGCCAGCAGTTATACAGCCTATAGCAATCAGCCCCAGCATTTT. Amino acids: CASSYTAYSNQPQHF.

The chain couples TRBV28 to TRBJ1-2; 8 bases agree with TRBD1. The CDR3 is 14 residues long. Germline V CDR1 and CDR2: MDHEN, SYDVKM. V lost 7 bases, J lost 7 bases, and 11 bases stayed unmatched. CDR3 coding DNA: TGTGCCAGCAACCCGTCAGGGGGCAGGGGTGGCTACACCTTC. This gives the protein CASNPSGGRGGYTF.

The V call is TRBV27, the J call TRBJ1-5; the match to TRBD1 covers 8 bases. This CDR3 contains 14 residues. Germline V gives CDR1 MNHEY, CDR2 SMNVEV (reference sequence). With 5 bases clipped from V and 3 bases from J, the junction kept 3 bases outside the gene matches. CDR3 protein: CASSIRGPNQPQHF. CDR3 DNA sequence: TGTGCCAGCAGTATCAGGGGGCCCAATCAGCCCCAGCATTTT.

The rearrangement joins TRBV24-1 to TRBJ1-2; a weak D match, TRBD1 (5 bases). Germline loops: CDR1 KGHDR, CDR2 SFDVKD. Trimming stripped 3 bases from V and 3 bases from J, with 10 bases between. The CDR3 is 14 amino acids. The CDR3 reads CATSDPARDYGYTF. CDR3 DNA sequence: TGTGCCACCAGTGATCCGGCCAGGGACTATGGCTACACCTTC.

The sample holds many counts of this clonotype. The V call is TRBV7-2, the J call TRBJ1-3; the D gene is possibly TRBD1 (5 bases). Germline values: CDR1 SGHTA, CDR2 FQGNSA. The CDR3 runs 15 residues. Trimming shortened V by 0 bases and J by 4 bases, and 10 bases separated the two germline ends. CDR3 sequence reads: CASSLAHSGGNTIYF. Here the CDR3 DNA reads TGTGCCAGCAGCTTAGCGCATTCAGGGGGAAACACCATATATTTT.

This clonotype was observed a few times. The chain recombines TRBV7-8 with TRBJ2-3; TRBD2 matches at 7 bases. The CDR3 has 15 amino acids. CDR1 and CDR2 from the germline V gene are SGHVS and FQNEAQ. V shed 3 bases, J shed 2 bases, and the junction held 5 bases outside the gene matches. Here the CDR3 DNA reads TGTGCCAGCAGCTTCGGGACTATAGTCACAGATACGCAGTATTTT. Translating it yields CASSFGTIVTDTQYF. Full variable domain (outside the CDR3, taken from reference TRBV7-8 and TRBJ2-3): GAGVSQSPRYKVAKRGQDVALRCDPISGHVSLFWYQQALGQGPEFLTYFQNEAQLDKSGLPSDRFFAERPEGSVSTLKIQRTQQEDSAVYLCASSFGTIVTDTQYFGPGTRLTVL.

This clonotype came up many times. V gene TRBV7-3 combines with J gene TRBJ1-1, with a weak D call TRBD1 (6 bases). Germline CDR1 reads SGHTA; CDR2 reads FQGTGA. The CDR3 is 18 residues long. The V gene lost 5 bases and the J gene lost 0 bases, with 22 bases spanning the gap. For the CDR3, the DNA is TGTGCCAGCAGCAAGAGGGGGGGCGAGGCGGGGATGAACACTGAAGCTTTCTTT. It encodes CASSKRGGEAGMNTEAFF.

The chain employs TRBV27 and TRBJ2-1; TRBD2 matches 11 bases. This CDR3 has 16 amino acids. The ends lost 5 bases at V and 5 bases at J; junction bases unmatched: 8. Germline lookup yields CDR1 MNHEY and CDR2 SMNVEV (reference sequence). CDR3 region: CASSTRLAGRDNEQFF. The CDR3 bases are TGTGCCAGCAGTACCCGACTAGCGGGAAGAGACAATGAGCAGTTCTTC.

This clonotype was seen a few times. The CDR3 is CSAAGATEAFF. The DNA for the CDR3 is TGCAGTGCTGCAGGGGCCACTGAAGCTTTCTTT. The chain employs TRBV20-1 and TRBJ1-1; tentatively, D is TRBD1 (6 bases). V was clipped by 5 bases and J by 4 bases, with 8 bases between them. The CDR3 sequence is 11 residues long. CDR1 is DFQATT and CDR2 is SNEGSKA in the germline V gene (reference sequence).

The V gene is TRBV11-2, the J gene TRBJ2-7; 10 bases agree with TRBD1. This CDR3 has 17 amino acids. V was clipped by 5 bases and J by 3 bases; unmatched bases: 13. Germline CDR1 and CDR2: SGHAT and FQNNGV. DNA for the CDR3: TGTGCCAGCAGCCTCGTGATGTCCGGGACAGGGGTCTACGAGCAGTACTTC. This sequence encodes CASSLVMSGTGVYEQYF.

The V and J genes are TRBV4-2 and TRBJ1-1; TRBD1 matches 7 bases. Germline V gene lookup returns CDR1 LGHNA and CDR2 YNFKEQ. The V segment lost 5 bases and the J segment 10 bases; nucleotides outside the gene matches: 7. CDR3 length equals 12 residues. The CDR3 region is CASSYPGGTAFF. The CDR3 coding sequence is TGTGCCAGCAGCTATCCAGGGGGAACAGCTTTCTTT.

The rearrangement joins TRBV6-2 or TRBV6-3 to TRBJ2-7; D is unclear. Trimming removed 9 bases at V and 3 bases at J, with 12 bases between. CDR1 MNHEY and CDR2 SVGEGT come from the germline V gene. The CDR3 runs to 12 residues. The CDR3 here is CASLTWGYEQYF. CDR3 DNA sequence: TGTGCCAGTCTAACTTGGGGCTACGAGCAGTACTTC.

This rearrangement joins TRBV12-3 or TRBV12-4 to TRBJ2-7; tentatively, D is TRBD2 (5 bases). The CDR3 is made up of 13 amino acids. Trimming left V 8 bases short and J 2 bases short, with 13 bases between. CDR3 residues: CASGSGSAYEQYF. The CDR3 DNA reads TGTGCCAGCGGCTCGGGGTCAGCCTACGAGCAGTACTTC.

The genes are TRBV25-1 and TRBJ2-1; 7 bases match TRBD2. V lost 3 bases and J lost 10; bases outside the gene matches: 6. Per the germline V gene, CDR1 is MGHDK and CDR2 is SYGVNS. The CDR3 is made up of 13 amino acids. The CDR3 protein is CASSDLTGGEQFF. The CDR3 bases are TGTGCCAGCAGTGATTTAACGGGAGGCGAGCAGTTCTTC.

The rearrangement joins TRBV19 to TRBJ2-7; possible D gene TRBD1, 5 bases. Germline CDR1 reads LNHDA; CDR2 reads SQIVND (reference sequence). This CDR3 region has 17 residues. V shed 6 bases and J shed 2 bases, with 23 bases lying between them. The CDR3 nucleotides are TGTGCCAGTAGGGGTGGACACGGGCAGGGAAAGGCCTACGAGCAGTACTTC. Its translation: CASRGGHGQGKAYEQYF.

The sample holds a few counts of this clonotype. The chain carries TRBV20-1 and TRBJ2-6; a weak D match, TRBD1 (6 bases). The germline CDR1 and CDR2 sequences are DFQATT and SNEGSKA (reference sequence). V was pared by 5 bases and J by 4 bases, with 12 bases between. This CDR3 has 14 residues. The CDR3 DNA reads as TGCAGTGCTCCTCCAGGGGCGGGGGCCAACGTCCTGACTTTC. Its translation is CSAPPGAGANVLTF.

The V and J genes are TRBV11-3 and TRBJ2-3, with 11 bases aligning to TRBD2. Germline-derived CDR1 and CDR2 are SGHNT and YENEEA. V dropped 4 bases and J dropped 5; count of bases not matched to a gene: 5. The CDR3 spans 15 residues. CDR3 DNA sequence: TGTGCCAGCAGCTCAACTAGCGGGAGTGGAGATACGCAGTATTTT. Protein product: CASSSTSGSGDTQYF.